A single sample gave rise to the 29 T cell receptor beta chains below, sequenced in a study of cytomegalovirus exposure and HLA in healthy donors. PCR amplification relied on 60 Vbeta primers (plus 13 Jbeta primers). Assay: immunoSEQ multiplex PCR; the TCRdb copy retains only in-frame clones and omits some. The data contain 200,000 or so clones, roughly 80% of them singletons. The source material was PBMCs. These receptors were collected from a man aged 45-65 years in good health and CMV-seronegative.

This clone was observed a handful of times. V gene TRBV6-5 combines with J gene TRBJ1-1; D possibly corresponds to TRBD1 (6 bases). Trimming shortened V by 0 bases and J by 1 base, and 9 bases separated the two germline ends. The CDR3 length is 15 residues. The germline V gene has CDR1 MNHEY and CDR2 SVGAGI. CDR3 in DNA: TGTGCCAGCAGTTACTCGAACAGGGCGAACACTGAAGCTTTCTTT. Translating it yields CASSYSNRANTEAFF.

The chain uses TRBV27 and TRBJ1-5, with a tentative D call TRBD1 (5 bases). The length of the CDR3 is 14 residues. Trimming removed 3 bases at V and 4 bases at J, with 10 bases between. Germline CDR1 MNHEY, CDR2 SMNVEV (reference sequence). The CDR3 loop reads CASSFRGSNQPQHF. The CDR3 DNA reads TGTGCCAGCAGTTTTAGGGGATCTAATCAGCCCCAGCATTTT.

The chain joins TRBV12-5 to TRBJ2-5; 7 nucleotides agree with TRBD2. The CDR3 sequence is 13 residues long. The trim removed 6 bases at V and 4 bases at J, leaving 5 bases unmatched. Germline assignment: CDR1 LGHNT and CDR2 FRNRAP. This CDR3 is CASGPSGGETQYF. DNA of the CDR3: TGTGCTAGTGGCCCTAGCGGTGGAGAGACCCAGTACTTC.

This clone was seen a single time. The CDR3 spells CASSSGSSYNEQFF. The CDR3 DNA reads as TGTGCCAGCAGCTCCGGGAGCTCCTACAATGAGCAGTTCTTC. This chain connects TRBV11-2 to TRBJ2-1, with a possible D match to TRBD2 (6 bases). Germline CDR1 SGHAT, CDR2 FQNNGV. There are 14 residues in the CDR3. V lost 4 bases, J lost 0 bases, and 7 bases lay in between.

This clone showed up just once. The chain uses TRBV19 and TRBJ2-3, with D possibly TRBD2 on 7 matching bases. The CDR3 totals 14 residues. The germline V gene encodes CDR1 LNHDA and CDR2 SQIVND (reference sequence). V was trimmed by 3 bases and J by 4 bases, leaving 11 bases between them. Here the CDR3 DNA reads TGTGCCAGTAGTATGGGGGGGCTGGCAGATACGCAGTATTTT. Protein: CASSMGGLADTQYF.

CDR3 protein: CASSTGTGPTGELFF. For the CDR3, the DNA is TGTGCCAGCAGTACCGGGACAGGGCCCACCGGGGAGCTGTTTTTT. The chain is built from TRBV6-5 and TRBJ2-2, with 9 bases matching TRBD1. Germline CDR1 MNHEY, CDR2 SVGAGI. The CDR3 is 15 residues long. V trimming: 5 bases; J trimming: 4 bases; junction bases outside the gene matches: 5.

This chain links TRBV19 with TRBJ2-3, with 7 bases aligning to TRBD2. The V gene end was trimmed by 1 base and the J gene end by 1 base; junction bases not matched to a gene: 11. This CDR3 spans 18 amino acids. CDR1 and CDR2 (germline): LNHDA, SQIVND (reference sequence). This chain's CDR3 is CASSIAPSGAGRTDTQYF. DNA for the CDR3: TGTGCCAGTAGTATAGCCCCGAGCGGAGCGGGACGCACAGATACGCAGTATTTT.

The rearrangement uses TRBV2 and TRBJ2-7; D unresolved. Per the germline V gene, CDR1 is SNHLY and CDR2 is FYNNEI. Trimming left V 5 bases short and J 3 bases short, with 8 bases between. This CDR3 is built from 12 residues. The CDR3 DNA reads TGTGCCAGCAGTCGGGTGGGCTACGAGCAGTACTTC. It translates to CASSRVGYEQYF. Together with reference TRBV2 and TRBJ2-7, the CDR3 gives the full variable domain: EPEVTQTPSHQVTQMGQEVILRCVPISNHLYFYWYRQILGQKVEFLVSFYNNEISEKSEIFDDQFSVERPDGSNFTLKIRSTKLEDSAMYFCASSRVGYEQYFGPGTRLTVT.

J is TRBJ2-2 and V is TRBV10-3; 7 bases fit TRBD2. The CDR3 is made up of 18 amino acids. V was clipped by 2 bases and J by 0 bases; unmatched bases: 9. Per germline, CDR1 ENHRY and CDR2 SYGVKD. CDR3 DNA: TGTGCCATCAGTGAGGGCGGGGGAAAACTCACGAACACCGGGGAGCTGTTTTTT. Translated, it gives CAISEGGGKLTNTGELFF.

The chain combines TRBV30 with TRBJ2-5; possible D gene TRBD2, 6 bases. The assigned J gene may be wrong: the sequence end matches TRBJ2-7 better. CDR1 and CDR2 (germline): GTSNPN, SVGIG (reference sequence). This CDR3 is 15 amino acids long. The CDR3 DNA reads TGTGCCTGGAGGACCGCGGGAACCGCCTCCTACGAGCAGTACTTC. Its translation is CAWRTAGTASYEQYF.

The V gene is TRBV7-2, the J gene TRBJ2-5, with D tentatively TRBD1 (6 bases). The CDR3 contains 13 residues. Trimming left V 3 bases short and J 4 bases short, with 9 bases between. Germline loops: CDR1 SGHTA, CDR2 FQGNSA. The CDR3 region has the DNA TGTGCCAGCAGCTTCAGGGGTCCAGAGACCCAGTACTTC. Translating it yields CASSFRGPETQYF.

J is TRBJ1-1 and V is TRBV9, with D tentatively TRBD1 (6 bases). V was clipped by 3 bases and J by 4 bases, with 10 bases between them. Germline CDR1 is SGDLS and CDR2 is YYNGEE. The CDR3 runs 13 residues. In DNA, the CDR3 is TGTGCCAGCAGCGGGCAGGGGAGCACTGAAGCTTTCTTT. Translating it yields CASSGQGSTEAFF.

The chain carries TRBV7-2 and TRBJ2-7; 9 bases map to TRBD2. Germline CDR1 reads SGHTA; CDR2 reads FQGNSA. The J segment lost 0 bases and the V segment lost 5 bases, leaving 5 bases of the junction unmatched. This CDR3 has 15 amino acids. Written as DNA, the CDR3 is TGTGCCAGCAGCCCGACAGCGGGGGGCTCCTACGAGCAGTACTTC. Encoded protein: CASSPTAGGSYEQYF.

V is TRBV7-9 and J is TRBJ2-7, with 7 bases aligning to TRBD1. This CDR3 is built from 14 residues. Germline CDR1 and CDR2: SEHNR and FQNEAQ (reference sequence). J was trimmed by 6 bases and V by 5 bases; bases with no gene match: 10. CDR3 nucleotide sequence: TGTGCCAGCAGCCAGGCCCGGGACAGTCCCGAGCAGTACTTC. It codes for CASSQARDSPEQYF.

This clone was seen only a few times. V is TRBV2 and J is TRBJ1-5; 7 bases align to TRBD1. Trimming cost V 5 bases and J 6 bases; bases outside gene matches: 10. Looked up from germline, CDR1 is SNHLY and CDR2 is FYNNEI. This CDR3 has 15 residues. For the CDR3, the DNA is TGTGCCAGCAGTAAACTACAGGGGTCGGGTCAGCCCCAGCATTTT. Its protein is CASSKLQGSGQPQHF.

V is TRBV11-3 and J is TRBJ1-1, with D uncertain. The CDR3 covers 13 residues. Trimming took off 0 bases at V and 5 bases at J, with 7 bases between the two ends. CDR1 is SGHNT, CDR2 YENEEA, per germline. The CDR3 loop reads CASSLEAATEAFF. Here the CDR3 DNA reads TGTGCCAGCAGCTTAGAAGCGGCGACTGAAGCTTTCTTT.

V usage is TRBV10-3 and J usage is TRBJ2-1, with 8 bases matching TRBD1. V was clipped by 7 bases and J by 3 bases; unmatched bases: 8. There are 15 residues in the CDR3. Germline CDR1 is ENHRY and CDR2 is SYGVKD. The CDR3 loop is CAIMGDRRYYNEQFF. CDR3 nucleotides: TGTGCCATCATGGGGGACAGGCGTTACTACAATGAGCAGTTCTTC.

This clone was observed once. The CDR3: CASSQSGHTNTEAFF. CDR3 nucleotide sequence: TGCGCCAGCAGCCAATCGGGACATACAAACACTGAAGCTTTCTTT. V is TRBV4-1 and J is TRBJ1-1; D is possibly TRBD1 (6 bases). This CDR3 has 15 residues. Trimming removed 2 bases from V and 2 bases from J, with 12 bases in between. Germline loops: CDR1 MGHRA, CDR2 YSYEKL.

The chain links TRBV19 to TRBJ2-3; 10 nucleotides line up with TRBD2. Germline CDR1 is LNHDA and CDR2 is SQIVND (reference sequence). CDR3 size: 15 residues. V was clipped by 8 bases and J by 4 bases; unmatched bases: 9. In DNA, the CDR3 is TGTGCCAGTGTCCGGAAGCGGGGGGGTTCAGATACGCAGTATTTT. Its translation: CASVRKRGGSDTQYF.

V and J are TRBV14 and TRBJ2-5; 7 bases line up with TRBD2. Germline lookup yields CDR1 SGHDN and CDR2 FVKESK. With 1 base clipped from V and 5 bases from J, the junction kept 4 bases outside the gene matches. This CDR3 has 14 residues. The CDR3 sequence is CASSQAGLSETQYF. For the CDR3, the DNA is TGTGCCAGCAGCCAAGCGGGACTATCGGAGACCCAGTACTTC.

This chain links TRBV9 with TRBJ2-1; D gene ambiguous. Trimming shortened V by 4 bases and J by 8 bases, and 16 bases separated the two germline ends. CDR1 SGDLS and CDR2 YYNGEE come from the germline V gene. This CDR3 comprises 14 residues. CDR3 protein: CASSTVMMGHEQFF. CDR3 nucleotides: TGTGCCAGCAGCACGGTCATGATGGGCCATGAGCAGTTCTTC.

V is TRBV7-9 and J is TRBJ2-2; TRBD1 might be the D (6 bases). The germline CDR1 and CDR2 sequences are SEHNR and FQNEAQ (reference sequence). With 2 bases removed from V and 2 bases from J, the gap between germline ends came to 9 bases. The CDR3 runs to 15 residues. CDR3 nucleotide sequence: TGTGCCAGCAGCTTATGGACAGCCAACACCGGGGAGCTGTTTTTT. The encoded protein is CASSLWTANTGELFF.

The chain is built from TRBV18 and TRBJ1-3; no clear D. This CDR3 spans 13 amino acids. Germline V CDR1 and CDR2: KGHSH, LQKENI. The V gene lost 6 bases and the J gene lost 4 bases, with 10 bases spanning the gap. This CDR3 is CASSDETGNTIYF. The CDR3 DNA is TGTGCCAGCTCCGACGAGACAGGAAACACCATATATTTT.

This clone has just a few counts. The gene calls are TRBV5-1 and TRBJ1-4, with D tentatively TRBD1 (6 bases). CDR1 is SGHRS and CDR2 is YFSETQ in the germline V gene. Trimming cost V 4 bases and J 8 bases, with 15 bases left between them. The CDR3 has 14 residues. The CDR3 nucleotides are TGCGCCAGCAGCCAGGGGCAGGGCTACGAAAAACTGTTTTTT. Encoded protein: CASSQGQGYEKLFF.

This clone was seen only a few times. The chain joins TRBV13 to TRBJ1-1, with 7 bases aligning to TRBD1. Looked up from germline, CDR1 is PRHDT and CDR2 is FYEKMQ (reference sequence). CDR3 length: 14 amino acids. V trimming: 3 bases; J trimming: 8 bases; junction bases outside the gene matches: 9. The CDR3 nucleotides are TGTGCCAGCAGCTTGAGGGGACAGATACCGGAAGCTTTCTTT. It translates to CASSLRGQIPEAFF.

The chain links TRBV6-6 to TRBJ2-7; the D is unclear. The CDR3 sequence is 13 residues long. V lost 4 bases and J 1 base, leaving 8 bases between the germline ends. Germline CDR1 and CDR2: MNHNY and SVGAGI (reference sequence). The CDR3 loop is CASSSRVSYEQYF. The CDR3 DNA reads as TGTGCCAGCAGTTCCCGAGTTTCCTACGAGCAGTACTTC.

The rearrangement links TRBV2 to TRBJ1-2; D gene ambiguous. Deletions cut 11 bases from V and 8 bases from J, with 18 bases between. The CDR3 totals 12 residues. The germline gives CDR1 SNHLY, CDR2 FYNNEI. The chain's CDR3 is CASSGGSFGYTF. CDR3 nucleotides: TGTGCCTCCAGCGGAGGTTCGTTCGGCTACACCTTC.

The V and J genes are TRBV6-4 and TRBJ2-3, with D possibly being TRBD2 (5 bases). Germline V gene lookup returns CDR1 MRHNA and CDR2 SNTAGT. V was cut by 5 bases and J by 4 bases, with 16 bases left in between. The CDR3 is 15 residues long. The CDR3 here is CASSREYQGPDTQYF. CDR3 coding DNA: TGTGCCAGCAGTAGGGAGTATCAAGGTCCAGATACGCAGTATTTT.

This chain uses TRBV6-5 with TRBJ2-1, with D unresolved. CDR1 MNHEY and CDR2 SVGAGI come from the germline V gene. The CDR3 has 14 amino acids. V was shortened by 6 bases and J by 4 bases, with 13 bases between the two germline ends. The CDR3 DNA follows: TGTGCCAGCAGGATATTACAGAGATACAATGAGCAGTTCTTC. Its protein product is CASRILQRYNEQFF.